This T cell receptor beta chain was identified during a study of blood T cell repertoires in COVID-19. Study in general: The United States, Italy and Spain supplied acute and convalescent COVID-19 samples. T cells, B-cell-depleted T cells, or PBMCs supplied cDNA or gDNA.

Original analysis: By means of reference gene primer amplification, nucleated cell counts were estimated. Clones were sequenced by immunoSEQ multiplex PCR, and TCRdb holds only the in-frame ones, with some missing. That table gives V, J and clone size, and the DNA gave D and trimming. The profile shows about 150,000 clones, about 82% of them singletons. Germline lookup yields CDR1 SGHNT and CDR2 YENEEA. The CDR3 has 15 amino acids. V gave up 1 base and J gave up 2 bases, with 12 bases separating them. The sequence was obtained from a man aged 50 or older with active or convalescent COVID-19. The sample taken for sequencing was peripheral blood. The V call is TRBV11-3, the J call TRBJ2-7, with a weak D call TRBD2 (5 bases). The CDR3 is CASSLVASATYEQYF. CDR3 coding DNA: TGTGCCAGCAGCTTAGTAGCGTCTGCAACCTACGAGCAGTACTTC.